This T cell receptor (beta chain) came from a study of beta chain features in type 1 diabetes. The study, taken as a whole, reports: Naive, central memory and Treg TCRB repertoires seemed to resemble each other more closely in patients than they did in healthy donors.

The germline V and J ends were trimmed by 5 bases and 3 bases, with 20 bases remaining between them. CDR3 length: 17 amino acids. CDR1 MNHEY and CDR2 SMNVEV come from the germline V gene (reference sequence). A remark on this clone: The antigen is unknown.

The collection from each donor was one heparinised blood draw averaging roughly 0.11 L. Over 95% purity was reached by all sorted populations. The sequenced template was cDNA made from the entire isolated RNA. Measured with immunoSEQ multiplex PCR; TCRdb has only the in-frame clones, and not every one. The sample includes 250,000 to 300,000 clones, 7% to 9% seen only once; the top ten take more than 1%. Sequencing used central memory CD4+ T cells from blood. The source is a woman between 18 and 29 years old in good health. The chain recombines TRBV27 with TRBJ2-1; possible D gene TRBD1, 6 bases. The CDR3 spells CASSPRSGASIYNEQFF. CDR3 nucleotides: TGTGCCAGCAGTCCCAGATCAGGGGCCTCAATCTACAATGAGCAGTTCTTC.